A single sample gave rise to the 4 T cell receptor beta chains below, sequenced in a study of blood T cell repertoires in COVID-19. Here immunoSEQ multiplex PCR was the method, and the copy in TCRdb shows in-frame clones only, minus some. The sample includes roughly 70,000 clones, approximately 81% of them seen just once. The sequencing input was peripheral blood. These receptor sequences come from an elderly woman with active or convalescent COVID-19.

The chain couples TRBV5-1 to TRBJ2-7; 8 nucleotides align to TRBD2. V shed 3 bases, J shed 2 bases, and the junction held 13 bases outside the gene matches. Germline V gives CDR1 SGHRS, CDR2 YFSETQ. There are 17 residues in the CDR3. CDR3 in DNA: TGCGCCAGCAGCTCGCCCCAGGGAAGCGGGGGAGCCTACGAGCAGTACTTC. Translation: CASSSPQGSGGAYEQYF.

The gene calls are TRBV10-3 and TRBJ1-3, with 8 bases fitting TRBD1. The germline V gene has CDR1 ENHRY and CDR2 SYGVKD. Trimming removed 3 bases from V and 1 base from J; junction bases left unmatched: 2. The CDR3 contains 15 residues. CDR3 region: CAISDRGRSGNTIYF. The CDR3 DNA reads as TGTGCCATCAGTGACAGGGGGCGTTCTGGAAACACCATATATTTT.

CDR3 residues: CASGSGQGRAGELFF. CDR3 bases: TGTGCTAGTGGTTCAGGACAGGGGCGGGCCGGGGAGCTGTTTTTT. The chain is built from TRBV12-5 and TRBJ2-2, with 9 bases that match TRBD1. V shed 4 bases and J 6 bases; nucleotides not matched to a gene: 6. Germline assignment: CDR1 LGHNT and CDR2 FRNRAP. The CDR3 consists of 15 residues.

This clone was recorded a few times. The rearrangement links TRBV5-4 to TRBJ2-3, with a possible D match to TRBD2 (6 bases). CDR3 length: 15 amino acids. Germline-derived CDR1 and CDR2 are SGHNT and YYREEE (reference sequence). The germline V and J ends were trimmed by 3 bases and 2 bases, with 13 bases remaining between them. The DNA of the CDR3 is TGTGCCAGCAGCTCGCAGACTAGTTTCACAGATACGCAGTATTTT. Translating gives CASSSQTSFTDTQYF.